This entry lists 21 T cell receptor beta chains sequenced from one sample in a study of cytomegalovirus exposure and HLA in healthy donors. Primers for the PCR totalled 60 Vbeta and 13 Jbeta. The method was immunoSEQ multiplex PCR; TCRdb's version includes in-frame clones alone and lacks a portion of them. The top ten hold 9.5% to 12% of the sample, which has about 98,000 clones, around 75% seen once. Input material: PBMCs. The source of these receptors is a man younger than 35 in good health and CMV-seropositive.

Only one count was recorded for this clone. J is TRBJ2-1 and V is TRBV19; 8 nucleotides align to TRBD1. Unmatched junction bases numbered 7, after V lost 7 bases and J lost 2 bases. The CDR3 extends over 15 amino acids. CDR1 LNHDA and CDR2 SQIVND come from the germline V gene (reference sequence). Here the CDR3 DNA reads TGTGCCAGTAAGACAGAACAGGGGGCCTACAATGAGCAGTTCTTC. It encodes CASKTEQGAYNEQFF.

The CDR3 sequence is CASSLKNRPEQYF. CDR3 DNA: TGTGCCAGCAGCTTAAAAAACAGGCCCGAGCAGTACTTC. The V gene is TRBV13, the J gene TRBJ2-7; a possible D gene is TRBD1 (5 bases). The CDR3 totals 13 residues. V lost 2 bases to trimming and J lost 6 bases, with 11 bases between them. CDR1 PRHDT and CDR2 FYEKMQ come from the germline V gene (reference sequence).

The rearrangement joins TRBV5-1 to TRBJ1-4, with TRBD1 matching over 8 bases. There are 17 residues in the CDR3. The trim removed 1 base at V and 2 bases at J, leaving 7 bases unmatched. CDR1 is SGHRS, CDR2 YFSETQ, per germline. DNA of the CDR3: TGCGCCAGCAGCTTGTCTGGACAGGGAAGCACTAATGAAAAACTGTTTTTT. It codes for CASSLSGQGSTNEKLFF.

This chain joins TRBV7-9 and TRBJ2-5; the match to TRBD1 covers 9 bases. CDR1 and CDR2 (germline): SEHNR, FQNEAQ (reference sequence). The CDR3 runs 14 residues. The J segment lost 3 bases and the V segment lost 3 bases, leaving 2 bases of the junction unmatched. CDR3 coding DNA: TGTGCCAGCAGCTTGACAGGGGGAAAAGAGACCCAGTACTTC. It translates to CASSLTGGKETQYF.

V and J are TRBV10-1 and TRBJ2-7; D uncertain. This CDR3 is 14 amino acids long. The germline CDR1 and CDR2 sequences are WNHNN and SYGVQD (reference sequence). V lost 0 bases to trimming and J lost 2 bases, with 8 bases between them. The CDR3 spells CASSESANTYEQYF. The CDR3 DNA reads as TGCGCCAGCAGTGAGTCGGCCAATACCTACGAGCAGTACTTC.

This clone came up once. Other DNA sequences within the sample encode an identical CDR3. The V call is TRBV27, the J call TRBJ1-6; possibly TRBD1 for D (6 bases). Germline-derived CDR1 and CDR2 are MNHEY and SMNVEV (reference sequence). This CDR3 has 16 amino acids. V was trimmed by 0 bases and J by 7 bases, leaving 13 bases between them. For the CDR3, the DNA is TGTGCCAGCAGTTTATCGTCTGGGACACCAAATTCACCCCTCCACTTT. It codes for CASSLSSGTPNSPLHF.

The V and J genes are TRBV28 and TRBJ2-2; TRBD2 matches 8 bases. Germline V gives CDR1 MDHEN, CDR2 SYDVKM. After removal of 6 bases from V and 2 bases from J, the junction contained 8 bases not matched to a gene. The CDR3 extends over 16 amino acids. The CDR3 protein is CASSDSGGVNTGELFF. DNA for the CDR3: TGTGCCAGCAGCGATTCGGGGGGGGTTAACACCGGGGAGCTGTTTTTT.

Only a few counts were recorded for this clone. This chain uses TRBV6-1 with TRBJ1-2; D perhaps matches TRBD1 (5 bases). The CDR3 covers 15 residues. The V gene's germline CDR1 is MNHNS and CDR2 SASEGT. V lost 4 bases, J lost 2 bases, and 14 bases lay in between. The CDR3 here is CASSVGGSLNYGYTF. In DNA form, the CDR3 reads TGTGCCAGCAGTGTGGGGGGGTCTTTAAACTATGGCTACACCTTC.

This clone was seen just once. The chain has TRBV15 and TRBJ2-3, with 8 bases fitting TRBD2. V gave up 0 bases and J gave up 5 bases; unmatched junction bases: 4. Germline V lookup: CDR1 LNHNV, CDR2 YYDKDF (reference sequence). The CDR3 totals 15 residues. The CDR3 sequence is CATSREAGGVDTQYF. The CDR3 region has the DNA TGTGCCACCAGCAGAGAGGCGGGGGGTGTAGATACGCAGTATTTT. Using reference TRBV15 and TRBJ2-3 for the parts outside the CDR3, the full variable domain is DAMVIQNPRYQVTQFGKPVTLSCSQTLNHNVMYWYQQKSSQAPKLLFHYYDKDFNNEADTPDNFQSRRPNTSFCFLDIRSPGLGDTAMYLCATSREAGGVDTQYFGPGTRLTVL.

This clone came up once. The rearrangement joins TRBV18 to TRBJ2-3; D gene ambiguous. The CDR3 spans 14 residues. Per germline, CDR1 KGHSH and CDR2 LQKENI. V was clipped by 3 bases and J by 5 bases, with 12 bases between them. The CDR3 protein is CASSPPLKRDTQYF. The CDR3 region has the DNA TGTGCCAGCTCACCCCCCCTGAAGAGAGATACGCAGTATTTT.

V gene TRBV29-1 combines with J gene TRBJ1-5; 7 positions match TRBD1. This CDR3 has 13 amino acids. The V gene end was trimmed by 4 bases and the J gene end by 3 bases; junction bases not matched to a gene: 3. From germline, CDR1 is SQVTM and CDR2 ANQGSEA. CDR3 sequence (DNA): TGCAGCGTTGGGGGGACAGTCAATCAGCCCCAGCATTTT. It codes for CSVGGTVNQPQHF.

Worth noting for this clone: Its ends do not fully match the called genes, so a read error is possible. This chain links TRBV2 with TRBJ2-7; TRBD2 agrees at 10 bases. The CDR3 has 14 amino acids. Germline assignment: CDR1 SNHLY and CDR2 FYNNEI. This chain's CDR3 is CASISQLGLAVPNF. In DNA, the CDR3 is TGTGCCAGCATTTCACAACTCGGACTAGCGGTACCAAACTTC.

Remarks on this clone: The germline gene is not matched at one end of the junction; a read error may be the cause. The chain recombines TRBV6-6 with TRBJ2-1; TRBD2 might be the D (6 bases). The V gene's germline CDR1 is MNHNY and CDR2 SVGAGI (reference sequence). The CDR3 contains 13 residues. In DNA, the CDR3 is TGTGCCAGCAGTGAGGGACTCAATCCCCCCTGGGTCTTC. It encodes CASSEGLNPPWVF.

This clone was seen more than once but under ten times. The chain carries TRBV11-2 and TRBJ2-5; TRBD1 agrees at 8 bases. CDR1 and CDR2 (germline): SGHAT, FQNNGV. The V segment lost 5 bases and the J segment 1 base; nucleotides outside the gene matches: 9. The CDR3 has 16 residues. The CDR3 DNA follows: TGTGCCAGCAGCGGAAGGACAGGGAGGATCCAAGAGACCCAGTACTTC. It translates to CASSGRTGRIQETQYF.

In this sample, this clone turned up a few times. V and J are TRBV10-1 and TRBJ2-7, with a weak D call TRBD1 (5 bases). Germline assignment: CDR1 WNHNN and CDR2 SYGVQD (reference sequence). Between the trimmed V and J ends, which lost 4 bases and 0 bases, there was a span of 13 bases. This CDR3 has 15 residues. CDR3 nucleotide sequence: TGCGCCAGCAGTGTCGGGCAGGGCGGCTCCTACGAGCAGTACTTC. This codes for CASSVGQGGSYEQYF.

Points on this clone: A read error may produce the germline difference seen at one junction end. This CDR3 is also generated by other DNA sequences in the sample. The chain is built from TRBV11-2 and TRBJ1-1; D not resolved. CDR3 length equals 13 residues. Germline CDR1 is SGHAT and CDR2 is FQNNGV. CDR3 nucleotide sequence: TGTGCCAGCAGCTTCGCGGATAACACTGAAGCTTTCTTC. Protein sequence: CASSFADNTEAFF. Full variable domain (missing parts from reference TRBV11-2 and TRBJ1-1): EAGVAQSPRYKIIEKRQSVAFWCNPISGHATLYWYQQILGQGPKLLIQFQNNGVVDDSQLPKDRFSAERLKGVDSTLKIQPAKLEDSAVYLCASSFADNTEAFFGQGTRLTVV.

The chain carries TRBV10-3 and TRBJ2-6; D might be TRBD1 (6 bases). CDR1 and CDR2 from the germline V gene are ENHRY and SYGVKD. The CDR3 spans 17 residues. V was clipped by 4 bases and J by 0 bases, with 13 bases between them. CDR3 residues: CAISVSDSSSGANVLTF. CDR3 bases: TGTGCCATCAGTGTTTCGGACAGTAGCTCTGGGGCCAACGTCCTGACTTTC.

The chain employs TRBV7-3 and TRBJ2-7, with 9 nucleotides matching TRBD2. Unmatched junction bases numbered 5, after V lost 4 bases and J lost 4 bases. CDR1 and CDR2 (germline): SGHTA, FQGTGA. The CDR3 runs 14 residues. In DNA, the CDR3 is TGTGCCAGCAGCTCCCAAAGCGGGGGGTACGAGCAGTACTTC. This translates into CASSSQSGGYEQYF.

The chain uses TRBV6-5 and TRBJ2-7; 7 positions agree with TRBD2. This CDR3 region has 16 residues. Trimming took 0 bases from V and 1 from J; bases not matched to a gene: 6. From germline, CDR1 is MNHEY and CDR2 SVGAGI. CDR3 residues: CASSYSKGGGSYEQYF. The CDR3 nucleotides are TGTGCCAGCAGTTACTCGAAGGGCGGGGGATCCTACGAGCAGTACTTC.

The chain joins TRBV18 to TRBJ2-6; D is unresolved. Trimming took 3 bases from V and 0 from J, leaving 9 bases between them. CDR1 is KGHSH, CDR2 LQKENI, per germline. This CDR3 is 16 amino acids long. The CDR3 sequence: CASSPQQSSGANVLTF. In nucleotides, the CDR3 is TGTGCCAGCTCACCTCAACAGAGCTCTGGGGCCAACGTCCTGACTTTC.

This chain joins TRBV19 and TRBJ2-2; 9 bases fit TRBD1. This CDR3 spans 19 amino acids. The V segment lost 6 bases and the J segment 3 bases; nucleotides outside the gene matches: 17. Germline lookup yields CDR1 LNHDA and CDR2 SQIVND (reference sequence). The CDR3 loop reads CASSPLQGAFRLDTGELFF. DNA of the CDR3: TGTGCCAGTAGCCCACTACAGGGGGCGTTTCGGTTGGACACCGGGGAGCTGTTTTTT.